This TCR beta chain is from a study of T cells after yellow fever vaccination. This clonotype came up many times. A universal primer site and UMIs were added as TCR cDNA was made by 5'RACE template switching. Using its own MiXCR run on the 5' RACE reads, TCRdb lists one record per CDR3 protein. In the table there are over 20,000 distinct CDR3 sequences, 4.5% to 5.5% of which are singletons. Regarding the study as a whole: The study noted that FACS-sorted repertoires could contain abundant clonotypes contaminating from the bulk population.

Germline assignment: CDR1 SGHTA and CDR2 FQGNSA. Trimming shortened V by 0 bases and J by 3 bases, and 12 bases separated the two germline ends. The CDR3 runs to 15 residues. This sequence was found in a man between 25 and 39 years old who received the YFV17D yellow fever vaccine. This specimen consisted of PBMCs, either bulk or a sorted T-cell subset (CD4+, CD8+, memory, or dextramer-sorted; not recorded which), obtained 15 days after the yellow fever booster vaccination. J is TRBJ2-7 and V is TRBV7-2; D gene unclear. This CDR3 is CASSLAGGSSYEQYF. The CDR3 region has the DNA TGTGCCAGCAGCTTAGCGGGTGGGTCTAGCTACGAGCAGTACTTC. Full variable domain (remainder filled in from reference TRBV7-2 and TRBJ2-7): GAGVSQSPSNKVTEKGKDVELRCDPISGHTALYWYRQSLGQGLEFLIYFQGNSAPDKSGLPSDRFSAERTGGSVSTLTIQRTQQEDSAVYLCASSLAGGSSYEQYFGPGTRLTVT.